This T cell receptor beta chain was recorded in a study of shared clonotypes between healthy human individuals. Concerning this clone: Its antigen is not known.

It was at deep level that the assay was run. Splitting of each subset's genomic DNA was done evenly across several immunoSEQ plates. Method: immunoSEQ multiplex PCR; TCRdb's copy keeps in-frame clones and lacks some. The sample has 1.5 million to 2.5 million clones; about 95% are singletons. Broader study findings: Clonotypes which were not shared had lower generation probabilities than clonotypes that all four donors shared.

Naive CD8 populations comprised CD45RO-negative cells positively selected for CCR7, excluding terminally differentiated effector memory CD45RA+ cells. Recent acute infections and vaccinations were absent in the healthy HIV-negative adult donors. The sample comprised naive CD8+ T cells sorted from blood. The receptor's source is a man aged 18 to 30 in good health.

CDR3 sequence (DNA): TGTGCCAGCAGCCCCAGCGGGAGTAGTGCCTACGAGCAGTACTTC. This gives the protein CASSPSGSSAYEQYF. The V call is TRBV7-9, the J call TRBJ2-7; 8 positions match TRBD2. Germline-derived CDR1 and CDR2 are SEHNR and FQNEAQ (reference sequence). The CDR3 loop spans 15 amino acids. The ends lost 5 bases at V and 2 bases at J; junction bases unmatched: 8.